This is a list of T cell receptor beta chains from one sample in a study of OX40 agonist ivuxolimab in advanced cancers. Measured with immunoSEQ multiplex PCR; TCRdb has only the in-frame clones, and not every one. The sample records tens of thousands of clones, 80% to 95% being singletons. This sample comprised CD4+ or CD8+ T cells sorted from blood, obtained in a trial of the OX40 agonist ivuxolimab. Receptors were obtained from an adult with an advanced solid tumor such as melanoma, head and neck, liver or kidney cancer. Each CDR3 is given with its conserved first and last residue. Each record gives: clone size, V gene, J gene, D gene, CDR3 protein, CDR3 DNA. The D gene is left open where the match is weak. Expanded clones are given a class, and other clones once, few, many or no size at all.

clone_size: NA
v_call: TRBV6-5
j_call: TRBJ1-3
d_call: NA
cdr3_aa: CASSYRGPSGNTIYF
cdr3_nt: TGTGCCAGCAGTTACCGAGGACCCTCTGGAAACACCATATATTTT

clone_size: NA
v_call: TRBV11-3
j_call: TRBJ1-1
d_call: NA
cdr3_aa: CASSQSVNTEAFF
cdr3_nt: TGTGCCAGCAGCCAATCGGTGAACACTGAAGCTTTCTTT

clone_size: NA
v_call: TRBV5-1
j_call: TRBJ2-5
d_call: NA
cdr3_aa: CASSLQETQYF
cdr3_nt: TGCGCCAGCAGCTTACAAGAGACCCAGTACTTC

clone_size: NA
v_call: TRBV7-9
j_call: TRBJ1-2
d_call: NA
cdr3_aa: CASSTGGQGSYGYTF
cdr3_nt: TGTGCCAGCAGCACGGGGGGGCAGGGCAGCTATGGCTACACCTTC

clone_size: once
v_call: TRBV9
j_call: TRBJ2-1
d_call: NA
cdr3_aa: CASSARPTSYNEQFF
cdr3_nt: TGTGCCAGCAGCGCTAGGCCCACGTCCTACAATGAGCAGTTCTTC

clone_size: NA
v_call: TRBV7-9
j_call: TRBJ2-7
d_call: TRBD1
cdr3_aa: CASRLGTGSEQYF
cdr3_nt: TGTGCCAGCAGACTGGGGACAGGGTCCGAGCAGTACTTC

clone_size: NA
v_call: TRBV30
j_call: TRBJ2-2
d_call: TRBD2
cdr3_aa: CAWSVGSGLLARELFF
cdr3_nt: TGTGCCTGGAGTGTAGGTAGCGGGTTGCTCGCGAGGGAGCTGTTTTTT

clone_size: NA
v_call: TRBV7-9
j_call: TRBJ1-5
d_call: NA
cdr3_aa: CASSLDSNNQPQHF
cdr3_nt: TGTGCCAGCAGCTTAGACAGCAACAATCAGCCCCAGCATTTT

clone_size: NA
v_call: TRBV2
j_call: TRBJ1-1
d_call: NA
cdr3_aa: CATARDTPNTEAFF
cdr3_nt: TGTGCCACCGCCCGGGACACACCGAACACTGAAGCTTTCTTT

clone_size: NA
v_call: TRBV6-5
j_call: TRBJ2-6
d_call: NA
cdr3_aa: CASTRASGANVLTF
cdr3_nt: TGTGCCAGCACCAGGGCCTCTGGGGCCAACGTCCTGACTTTC

clone_size: NA
v_call: TRBV6-1
j_call: TRBJ1-4
d_call: TRBD1
cdr3_aa: CASSVQGLVGNEKLFF
cdr3_nt: TGTGCCAGCAGTGTACAGGGGTTGGTGGGGAATGAAAAACTGTTTTTT

clone_size: NA
v_call: TRBV5-1
j_call: TRBJ2-5
d_call: NA
cdr3_aa: CASSLPDQTSTEDGQYF
cdr3_nt: TGCGCCAGCAGCTTACCTGACCAAACCTCGACGGAGGATGGGCAGTACTTC

clone_size: NA
v_call: TRBV9
j_call: TRBJ1-4
d_call: NA
cdr3_aa: CASSVDAGSNEKLFF
cdr3_nt: TGTGCCAGCAGCGTAGACGCAGGGAGTAATGAAAAACTGTTTTTT

clone_size: NA
v_call: TRBV7-9
j_call: TRBJ1-4
d_call: NA
cdr3_aa: CASRRTHEEKLFF
cdr3_nt: TGTGCCAGCCGAAGGACACACGAGGAAAAACTGTTTTTT

clone_size: NA
v_call: TRBV29-1
j_call: TRBJ1-4
d_call: NA
cdr3_aa: CSAQTATNEKLFF
cdr3_nt: TGCAGCGCCCAGACAGCAACTAATGAAAAACTGTTTTTT

clone_size: NA
v_call: TRBV7-2
j_call: TRBJ1-5
d_call: NA
cdr3_aa: CASSLRLGSNQPQHF
cdr3_nt: TGTGCCAGCAGCTTAAGGTTAGGTAGCAATCAGCCCCAGCATTTT

clone_size: NA
v_call: TRBV13
j_call: TRBJ1-2
d_call: TRBD1
cdr3_aa: CASSLRQGEYGYTF
cdr3_nt: TGTGCCAGCAGCCTTCGACAGGGAGAGTATGGCTACACCTTC

clone_size: NA
v_call: TRBV2
j_call: TRBJ2-1
d_call: TRBD1
cdr3_aa: CASSGGQGGWNEQFF
cdr3_nt: TGTGCCAGCAGTGGGGGACAGGGGGGCTGGAATGAGCAGTTCTTC

clone_size: NA
v_call: TRBV10-3
j_call: TRBJ2-3
d_call: TRBD2
cdr3_aa: CAITPGTSGTDTQYF
cdr3_nt: TGTGCCATCACCCCCGGGACTAGCGGCACAGATACGCAGTATTTT

clone_size: NA
v_call: TRBV6-5
j_call: TRBJ1-1
d_call: TRBD1
cdr3_aa: CASSLHVGQPEAFF
cdr3_nt: TGTGCCAGCAGTCTTCACGTGGGACAGCCTGAAGCTTTCTTT

clone_size: once
v_call: TRBV7-6
j_call: TRBJ1-1
d_call: NA
cdr3_aa: CASSFTYSGGTEAFF
cdr3_nt: TGTGCCAGCAGCTTTACCTATTCGGGAGGCACTGAAGCTTTCTTT

clone_size: NA
v_call: TRBV7-8
j_call: TRBJ1-2
d_call: NA
cdr3_aa: CASSLYPQKYGYTF
cdr3_nt: TGTGCCAGCAGCTTATACCCCCAAAAGTATGGCTACACCTTC

clone_size: NA
v_call: TRBV9
j_call: TRBJ1-1
d_call: NA
cdr3_aa: CASSVTPGENTEAFF
cdr3_nt: TGTGCCAGCAGCGTGACGCCGGGGGAAAACACTGAAGCTTTCTTT

clone_size: NA
v_call: TRBV27
j_call: TRBJ1-5
d_call: NA
cdr3_aa: CASSLREDNQPQHF
cdr3_nt: TGTGCCAGCAGTTTACGGGAGGACAATCAGCCCCAGCATTTT

clone_size: NA
v_call: TRBV10-3
j_call: TRBJ2-1
d_call: NA
cdr3_aa: CAISSGNEQFF
cdr3_nt: TGTGCCATCAGTTCTGGTAATGAGCAGTTCTTC

clone_size: NA
v_call: TRBV5-6
j_call: TRBJ2-1
d_call: NA
cdr3_aa: CASSLLGPSHEQFF
cdr3_nt: TGTGCCAGCAGCTTGTTGGGGCCCAGCCATGAGCAGTTCTTC

clone_size: NA
v_call: TRBV5-1
j_call: TRBJ1-1
d_call: NA
cdr3_aa: CASSLGSGNTEAFF
cdr3_nt: TGCGCCAGCAGCTTGGGCTCAGGGAACACTGAAGCTTTCTTT

clone_size: NA
v_call: TRBV4-3
j_call: TRBJ1-6
d_call: NA
cdr3_aa: CASSQGRDYNSPLHF
cdr3_nt: TGCGCCAGCAGCCAAGGGAGGGATTATAATTCACCCCTCCACTTT

clone_size: NA
v_call: TRBV13
j_call: TRBJ1-2
d_call: TRBD1
cdr3_aa: CASSQQGDNGYTF
cdr3_nt: TGTGCCAGCAGTCAACAGGGGGATAATGGCTACACCTTC

clone_size: NA
v_call: TRBV2
j_call: TRBJ2-5
d_call: TRBD1
cdr3_aa: CASTRGQGETQYF
cdr3_nt: TGTGCCAGCACTAGGGGACAGGGAGAGACCCAGTACTTC

clone_size: NA
v_call: TRBV6-5
j_call: TRBJ2-2
d_call: NA
cdr3_aa: CASSYSGLSNTGELFF
cdr3_nt: TGTGCCAGCAGTTACTCTGGTCTCTCGAACACCGGGGAGCTGTTTTTT

clone_size: NA
v_call: TRBV6-1
j_call: TRBJ2-1
d_call: TRBD1
cdr3_aa: CASSDRGQGVRDEQFF
cdr3_nt: TGTGCCAGCAGTGACCGGGGACAGGGGGTTCGCGATGAGCAGTTCTTC